The 14 T cell receptor beta chains in this list originate from one sample, sequenced in a study of post-analysis software for immune sequencing data. Study findings and constraints: With TRBV5-6, TRBV5-1 and TRBV20-1 included, about five TRBV segments were more frequent in patients than in controls.

These TCRs are of unknown antigen specificity. Presence of unique molecular identifiers characterized the TCR beta cDNA libraries. Each CDR3 protein is one row after TCRdb ran MiXCR on the PCR reads. In the table there are hundreds of thousands of distinct CDR3 sequences, 25% to 30% of which are singletons. The sample was blood. The receptors derive from a girl under 18 with multiple sclerosis.

The chain employs TRBV5-1 and TRBJ2-7, with 7 bases identical to TRBD1. Looked up from germline, CDR1 is SGHRS and CDR2 is YFSETQ. This CDR3 is 18 amino acids long. Trimming removed 0 bases from V and 3 bases from J; junction bases left unmatched: 15. CDR3 nucleotides: TGCGCCAGCAGCTTGGTCGGCGACAACAGGGGATACCACTACGAGCAGTACTTC. Translated: CASSLVGDNRGYHYEQYF.

The rearrangement joins TRBV20-1 to TRBJ1-1; TRBD1 aligns across 7 bases. The CDR3 is 15 amino acids. Germline CDR1 DFQATT, CDR2 SNEGSKA (reference sequence). The junction had 10 bases not matched to a gene; V was cut back by 6 bases and J by 0 bases. CDR3 sequence (DNA): TGCAGTGCCCCGGAAGGGGGCCATGTGAACACTGAAGCTTTCTTT. Amino acids: CSAPEGGHVNTEAFF.

This clonotype occurred many times. The CDR3 nucleotides read TGTGCCATCAGTGAGTCAGTAGGTGTCACAGATACGCAGTATTTT. Translating it yields CAISESVGVTDTQYF. The chain links TRBV10-3 to TRBJ2-3; unclear D gene. The germline CDR1 and CDR2 sequences are ENHRY and SYGVKD. The CDR3 runs 15 residues. V was shortened by 0 bases and J by 2 bases, with 9 bases between the two germline ends.

This clonotype was detected many times. The chain employs TRBV5-1 and TRBJ2-5, with no clear D. Trimming stripped 2 bases from V and 4 bases from J, with 12 bases between. CDR1 is SGHRS and CDR2 is YFSETQ in the germline V gene. The CDR3 contains 14 residues. The CDR3 DNA sequence: TGCGCCAGCAGCTTAGGACCAATGGGAGAGACCCAGTACTTC. Translating it yields CASSLGPMGETQYF.

The chain carries TRBV4-1 and TRBJ2-7; D is unclear. V lost 0 bases and J 0 bases, leaving 9 bases between the germline ends. In germline, CDR1 is MGHRA, CDR2 YSYEKL. The CDR3 contains 15 residues. The CDR3 DNA follows: TGCGCCAGCAGCCAAGAGGTGAGAAGCTCCTACGAGCAGTACTTC. Its translation: CASSQEVRSSYEQYF.

The CDR3 coding sequence is TGCAGCGGGAAAAAACCGGGCACTGAAGCTTTCTTT. Translated, it gives CSGKKPGTEAFF. The chain uses TRBV29-1 and TRBJ1-1; D not certain. The V gene lost 7 bases and the J gene lost 4 bases, with 13 bases spanning the gap. Germline V gene data show CDR1 as SQVTM and CDR2 as ANQGSEA. The CDR3 totals 12 residues.

This clonotype was recorded a few times. The chain links TRBV15 to TRBJ2-1; D could derive from TRBD1 or TRBD2 (5 bases each). In germline, CDR1 is LNHNV, CDR2 YYDKDF (reference sequence). V lost 1 base and J 0 bases, leaving 10 bases between the germline ends. The CDR3 has 16 residues. CDR3 protein: CATSRVWGSSYNEQFF. Written as DNA, the CDR3 is TGTGCCACCAGCAGAGTTTGGGGGAGCTCCTACAATGAGCAGTTCTTC. Variable domain in full (rest from reference TRBV15 and TRBJ2-1): DAMVIQNPRYQVTQFGKPVTLSCSQTLNHNVMYWYQQKSSQAPKLLFHYYDKDFNNEADTPDNFQSRRPNTSFCFLDIRSPGLGDTAMYLCATSRVWGSSYNEQFFGPGTRLTVL.

The table lists this clonotype with a few counts. This rearrangement joins TRBV20-1 to TRBJ2-1; D gene unclear. This CDR3 has 11 residues. Between the trimmed V and J ends, which lost 3 bases and 9 bases, there was a span of 9 bases. Per the germline V gene, CDR1 is DFQATT and CDR2 is SNEGSKA (reference sequence). The CDR3 bases are TGCAGTGCTAGCGCCCCAGGTGAGCAGTTCTTC. This codes for CSASAPGEQFF.

This clonotype came up a few times. This rearrangement joins TRBV9 to TRBJ2-2; D gene unclear. The CDR3 spans 15 residues. V was clipped by 1 base and J by 0 bases, with 7 bases between them. CDR1 is SGDLS, CDR2 YYNGEE, per germline. CDR3 region: CASSVLGANTGELFF. CDR3 nucleotides: TGTGCCAGCAGCGTACTCGGAGCGAACACCGGGGAGCTGTTTTTT.

The J gene is TRBJ2-7, the V gene TRBV25-1; no reliable D call. The ends were cut back, 5 bases at V and 0 bases at J, with 20 bases in the middle. The CDR3 consists of 17 residues. Germline CDR1 reads MGHDK; CDR2 reads SYGVNS. DNA for the CDR3: TGTGCCAGCAGTCTAGGCTTGTCTGGGAACTACTCCTACGAGCAGTACTTC. Translating it yields CASSLGLSGNYSYEQYF.

DNA of the CDR3: TGTGCCAGCAGCTTAAACTCGGGACTAGTCTCCTACAATGAGCAGTTCTTC. Translated: CASSLNSGLVSYNEQFF. V is TRBV7-2 and J is TRBJ2-1, with 8 bases identical to TRBD2. There are 17 residues in the CDR3. Germline CDR1 reads SGHTA; CDR2 reads FQGNSA. The V segment lost 2 bases and the J segment 0 bases; nucleotides outside the gene matches: 6.

As for this clonotype: Since a much larger clone is just one base distant, this may be a read error. The chain has TRBV12-3 or TRBV12-4 and TRBJ1-2, with a possible D match to TRBD1 (5 bases). CDR3 length: 13 amino acids. For the CDR3, the DNA is TGTGCCAGCAGTTACAGGAATTCCTATGGCCACACCTTC. This encodes CASSYRNSYGHTF.

For this clonotype: This clone may be a read error of a much larger clone one base away. The chain is built from TRBV12-3 or TRBV12-4 and TRBJ2-3; 7 nucleotides line up with TRBD2. The CDR3 consists of 15 residues. Trimming removed 2 bases from V and 4 bases from J; junction bases left unmatched: 6. CDR3 protein: CASSLTQRGADTQYF. DNA of the CDR3: TGTGCCAGCAGTTTAACCCAGCGGGGCGCAGATACGCAGTATTTT.

This clonotype showed up just a few times. The chain employs TRBV5-1 and TRBJ1-2; D might be TRBD1 (6 bases). Per germline, CDR1 SGHRS and CDR2 YFSETQ. Trimming shortened V by 1 base and J by 4 bases, and 11 bases separated the two germline ends. The CDR3 is 14 residues long. CDR3 loop: CASSLMDSSYGYTF. The CDR3 DNA reads TGCGCCAGCAGCTTGATGGACAGCAGCTATGGCTACACCTTC.